The 30 T cell receptor beta chains listed next were all sequenced from one sample in a study of T cell repertoires in cytomegalovirus infection. Their antigens are not known. TCRdb called the reads again in MiXCR, with one record for every CDR3 protein. Counted here are some 57,000 distinct CDR3 sequences, around 30% occurring once; the ten biggest clones make up around three quarters. Source material: PBMCs, sequenced either directly or after in vitro stimulation (not recorded which). Receptor source: a human donor in good health (CMV status not recorded). Some clones in this sample may be carry-over from other donors' samples.

This clonotype has at least ten counts. V usage is TRBV7-2 and J usage is TRBJ1-1; tentatively, D is TRBD1 (5 bases). V lost 4 bases and J lost 1, with 13 bases in between. The length of the CDR3 is 15 residues. Germline V gene lookup returns CDR1 SGHTA and CDR2 FQGNSA. The CDR3 sequence: CASSSWGRTNTEAFF. For the CDR3, the DNA is TGTGCCAGCAGCTCGTGGGGGAGGACGAACACTGAAGCTTTCTTT.

The chain links TRBV7-9 to TRBJ2-7; D uncertain. The CDR3 is made up of 16 amino acids. The V and J ends lost 5 bases and 3 bases respectively, with 20 bases between them. Germline values: CDR1 SEHNR, CDR2 FQNEAQ (reference sequence). CDR3 sequence: CASSPRATVNFYEQYF. CDR3 in DNA: TGTGCCAGCAGCCCCCGGGCGACGGTCAACTTCTACGAGCAGTACTTC.

This chain connects TRBV2 to TRBJ1-1; D unclear. The ends were cut back, 4 bases at V and 1 base at J, with 7 bases in the middle. The CDR3 is made up of 13 amino acids. The germline CDR1 and CDR2 sequences are SNHLY and FYNNEI. The CDR3 region is CASSGGGNTEAFF. Here the CDR3 DNA reads TGTGCCAGCAGTGGGGGAGGGAACACTGAAGCTTTCTTT.

J is TRBJ1-1 and V is TRBV5-5; D is undetermined. Germline V gene lookup returns CDR1 SGHKS and CDR2 YYEKEE (reference sequence). The V end was cut by 1 base, the J end by 8 bases, with 15 bases between. CDR3 length: 14 amino acids. The CDR3 region has the DNA TGTGCCAGCAGCTTGATAAGACTATACGGAGAAGCTTTCTTT. Translating gives CASSLIRLYGEAFF.

This clonotype has more than one count but fewer than ten. This sequence joins TRBV2 and TRBJ2-6; D not certain. V was trimmed by 1 base and J by 0 bases, leaving 1 base between them. Germline-derived CDR1 and CDR2 are SNHLY and FYNNEI. The CDR3 is 14 amino acids. In DNA, the CDR3 is TGTGCCAGCAGTGAAGACTCTGGGGCCAACGTCCTGACTTTC. As protein: CASSEDSGANVLTF.

This sequence joins TRBV25-1 and TRBJ1-4, with a possible D match to TRBD1 (5 bases). This CDR3 has 15 residues. Germline-derived CDR1 and CDR2 are MGHDK and SYGVNS. Trimming pared 1 base from V and 7 bases from J, leaving 13 bases between. CDR3 in DNA: TGTGCCAGCAGTGAATTAGGCGGCGGGGGTGAAAAACTGTTTTTT. Translation gives CASSELGGGGEKLFF.

This chain connects TRBV7-8 to TRBJ1-2; TRBD1 matches at 8 bases. The V segment lost 5 bases and the J segment 8 bases; nucleotides outside the gene matches: 10. The germline V gene encodes CDR1 SGHVS and CDR2 FQNEAQ. The CDR3 runs to 14 residues. The CDR3 loop reads CASSITRTGYGYTF. CDR3 nucleotide sequence: TGTGCCAGCAGCATAACAAGGACAGGGTACGGCTACACCTTC. The full variable domain, its missing parts supplied by reference TRBV7-8 and TRBJ1-2, is GAGVSQSPRYKVAKRGQDVALRCDPISGHVSLFWYQQALGQGPEFLTYFQNEAQLDKSGLPSDRFFAERPEGSVSTLKIQRTQQEDSAVYLCASSITRTGYGYTFGSGTRLTVV.

This clonotype has a handful of counts. The CDR3 DNA sequence: TGTGCCAGCAGCACCTCTAGCGGGTCTCTGGGGGCCAACGTCCTGACTTTC. Protein: CASSTSSGSLGANVLTF. The chain joins TRBV7-2 to TRBJ2-6, with 8 bases lining up with TRBD2. The CDR3 runs 17 residues. Germline CDR1 SGHTA, CDR2 FQGNSA. V was pared by 5 bases and J by 4 bases, with 10 bases of the junction left unmatched.

This clonotype was seen a few times. The V gene is TRBV19, the J gene TRBJ1-1; TRBD1 is a possible D gene (5 bases). V was cut by 6 bases and J by 5 bases, with 19 bases left in between. Looked up from germline, CDR1 is LNHDA and CDR2 is SQIVND (reference sequence). The CDR3 length is 15 residues. As DNA, the CDR3 is TGTGCCAGTAGAACGAACCGGGCTGGGGGGACTGAAGCTTTCTTT. Translated: CASRTNRAGGTEAFF. Using reference TRBV19 and TRBJ1-1 for the parts outside the CDR3, the full variable domain is DGGITQSPKYLFRKEGQNVTLSCEQNLNHDAMYWYRQDPGQGLRLIYYSQIVNDFQKGDIAEGYSVSREKKESFPLTVTSAQKNPTAFYLCASRTNRAGGTEAFFGQGTRLTVV.

This clonotype has only a few counts. The V call is TRBV18, the J call TRBJ2-3; perhaps TRBD2 as D (5 bases). The germline CDR1 and CDR2 sequences are KGHSH and LQKENI. With 4 bases removed from V and 0 bases from J, the gap between germline ends came to 14 bases. The CDR3 runs 16 residues. CDR3 in amino acids: CASSRFGGSSTDTQYF. CDR3 nucleotides: TGTGCCAGCTCACGATTTGGAGGCTCTAGCACAGATACGCAGTATTTT.

V usage is TRBV15 and J usage is TRBJ2-7, with a weak D call TRBD2 (7 bases). The germline V gene has CDR1 LNHNV and CDR2 YYDKDF (reference sequence). Trimming removed 8 bases from V and 2 bases from J, with 13 bases in between. The CDR3 covers 13 residues. Here the CDR3 reads CATSVGGPYEQYF. CDR3 DNA sequence: TGTGCCACCTCCGTCGGGGGGCCCTACGAGCAGTACTTC.

This clonotype showed up just once. The rearrangement uses TRBV28 and TRBJ1-5, with D possibly being TRBD1 (6 bases). The CDR3 is 14 amino acids. The germline V gene has CDR1 MDHEN and CDR2 SYDVKM. The V and J ends lost 6 bases and 1 base respectively, with 10 bases between them. CDR3 nucleotides: TGTGCCAGCAGCACAGGGAGGAGCAATCAGCCCCAGCATTTT. As protein: CASSTGRSNQPQHF.

J is TRBJ1-2 and V is TRBV12-3 or TRBV12-4; D remains unclear. Trimming cost V 0 bases and J 6 bases, with 8 bases left between them. The CDR3 runs to 13 residues. This chain's CDR3 is CASSLAPTDGYTF. The CDR3 DNA reads as TGTGCCAGCAGTTTAGCGCCAACAGATGGCTACACCTTC.

The gene calls are TRBV27 and TRBJ1-2; D uncertain. There are 15 residues in the CDR3. Germline loops: CDR1 MNHEY, CDR2 SMNVEV (reference sequence). Deletions cut 7 bases from V and 2 bases from J, with 17 bases between. This chain's CDR3 is CASTSWAGGNYGYTF. CDR3 sequence (DNA): TGTGCCAGCACCTCTTGGGCAGGTGGAAACTATGGCTACACCTTC.

V and J are TRBV10-3 and TRBJ1-2; 8 nucleotides agree with TRBD1. The V and J ends lost 6 bases and 3 bases, in that order; junction bases with no gene match: 6. Germline values: CDR1 ENHRY, CDR2 SYGVKD. The CDR3 contains 14 residues. For the CDR3, the DNA is TGTGCCATCAGGGGGGGACAGGAGGACTATGGCTACACCTTC. Protein: CAIRGGQEDYGYTF.

The J gene is TRBJ1-3, the V gene TRBV5-1; perhaps TRBD1 as D (6 bases). This CDR3 contains 17 residues. CDR1 SGHRS and CDR2 YFSETQ come from the germline V gene. The V gene lost 0 bases and the J gene lost 1 base, with 14 bases spanning the gap. CDR3 residues: CASSLAGGGLSGNTIYF. CDR3 bases: TGCGCCAGCAGCTTGGCCGGGGGGGGCTTGTCTGGAAACACCATATATTTT.

This clonotype has more than one count but fewer than ten. The J gene is TRBJ1-1, the V gene TRBV12-3 or TRBV12-4; D not certain. CDR3 length: 13 amino acids. V was clipped by 3 bases and J by 1 base, with 6 bases between them. CDR3 amino acids: CASSFGRNTEAFF. CDR3 coding DNA: TGTGCCAGCAGTTTCGGCCGGAACACTGAAGCTTTCTTT.

V is TRBV12-3 or TRBV12-4 and J is TRBJ2-1, with 9 bases aligning to TRBD1. This CDR3 is 15 amino acids long. V shed 6 bases and J 7 bases; nucleotides not matched to a gene: 10. The CDR3 here is CASSRGTGFHNEQFF. The CDR3, as DNA: TGTGCCAGCAGCCGGGGGACAGGGTTTCATAATGAGCAGTTCTTC.

The genes are TRBV5-4 and TRBJ1-3; no definite D call. CDR3 length: 14 amino acids. The V gene's germline CDR1 is SGHNT and CDR2 YYREEE (reference sequence). V was shortened by 4 bases and J by 0 bases, with 8 bases between the two germline ends. The CDR3 sequence: CASSDQSSGNTIYF. CDR3 sequence (DNA): TGTGCCAGCAGCGATCAAAGCTCTGGAAACACCATATATTTT.

Many counts were recorded for this clonotype. V and J are TRBV7-2 and TRBJ2-3; D remains unclear. The CDR3 contains 14 residues. Trimming left V 1 base short and J 2 bases short, with 7 bases between. CDR1 and CDR2 (germline): SGHTA, FQGNSA. The CDR3 protein is CASSLVTTTDTQYF. For the CDR3, the DNA is TGTGCCAGCAGCTTAGTTACTACCACAGATACGCAGTATTTT.

This rearrangement joins TRBV12-3 or TRBV12-4 to TRBJ2-3; either TRBD1 or TRBD2 may supply D (6 bases each). This CDR3 spans 14 amino acids. V was shortened by 7 bases and J by 5 bases, with 16 bases between the two germline ends. The CDR3 sequence: CASTPGVSGDTQYF. The DNA for the CDR3 is TGTGCCAGCACCCCAGGGGTTAGCGGAGATACGCAGTATTTT.

The rearrangement joins TRBV5-4 to TRBJ1-1; D is uncertain. This CDR3 is 16 amino acids long. V lost 3 bases to trimming and J lost 1 base, with 16 bases between them. Germline V gene sequence: CDR1 SGHNT, CDR2 YYREEE (reference sequence). The CDR3: CASSSLPGRTNTEAFF. The CDR3 coding sequence is TGTGCCAGCAGCTCGCTGCCGGGGAGGACGAACACTGAAGCTTTCTTT.

The chain uses TRBV5-1 and TRBJ1-1; D is unresolved. Germline values: CDR1 SGHRS, CDR2 YFSETQ. This CDR3 has 14 residues. Between the trimmed V and J ends, which lost 1 base and 4 bases, there was a span of 11 bases. The CDR3 region has the DNA TGCGCCAGCAGCTTGTCGGGCTTTGGCACTGAAGCTTTCTTT. Translation: CASSLSGFGTEAFF.

This chain connects TRBV27 to TRBJ1-1; D not certain. V lost 4 bases to trimming and J lost 1 base, with 7 bases between them. This CDR3 has 13 amino acids. Germline values: CDR1 MNHEY, CDR2 SMNVEV (reference sequence). The CDR3: CASSSPRNTEAFF. The CDR3 nucleotides read TGTGCCAGCAGTTCCCCAAGGAACACTGAAGCTTTCTTT.

The sample holds a few counts of this clonotype. The rearrangement uses TRBV11-2 and TRBJ1-2; TRBD1 matches 10 bases. The trim removed 1 base at V and 4 bases at J, leaving 9 bases unmatched. The CDR3 sequence is 17 residues long. Germline CDR1 SGHAT, CDR2 FQNNGV. The CDR3 DNA reads TGTGCCAGCAGCTTAGCAGCCGGGACAGGGGTTCCCTATGGCTACACCTTC. Residues: CASSLAAGTGVPYGYTF.

DNA of the CDR3: TGCGCCAGCAGCCAAGGACAGTCAATGGACACTGAAGCTTTCTTT. It codes for CASSQGQSMDTEAFF. The rearrangement joins TRBV4-1 to TRBJ1-1, with D tentatively TRBD1 (5 bases). V was clipped by 1 base and J by 3 bases, with 12 bases between them. This CDR3 is built from 15 residues. Germline CDR1 and CDR2: MGHRA and YSYEKL.

The chain has TRBV11-3 and TRBJ2-5; no clear D gene. The ends were cut back, 5 bases at V and 7 bases at J, with 11 bases in the middle. The CDR3 has 12 amino acids. Germline values: CDR1 SGHNT, CDR2 YENEEA. In nucleotides, the CDR3 is TGTGCCAGCAGCCACGATAGAGGGACCCAGTACTTC. Protein: CASSHDRGTQYF.

The genes are TRBV6-1 and TRBJ2-1; 7 bases line up with TRBD2. The junction had 10 bases not matched to a gene; V was cut back by 6 bases and J by 8 bases. The germline gives CDR1 MNHNS, CDR2 SASEGT. This CDR3 spans 14 amino acids. CDR3 nucleotides: TGTGCCAGCAGGAAGACTAGCCCCGGGGATGAGCAGTTCTTC. Amino acid sequence: CASRKTSPGDEQFF.

The chain combines TRBV2 with TRBJ1-3, with no clear D. V gave up 6 bases and J gave up 4 bases, with 7 bases separating them. Germline lookup yields CDR1 SNHLY and CDR2 FYNNEI. The CDR3 contains 12 residues. CDR3 DNA: TGTGCCAGCAGGGCACAGGGAAACACCATATATTTT. This sequence encodes CASRAQGNTIYF. The entire variable domain, with the rest obtained from reference TRBV2 and TRBJ1-3, is as follows: EPEVTQTPSHQVTQMGQEVILRCVPISNHLYFYWYRQILGQKVEFLVSFYNNEISEKSEIFDDQFSVERPDGSNFTLKIRSTKLEDSAMYFCASRAQGNTIYFGEGSWLTVV.

This clonotype has more than one count but fewer than ten. The chain is built from TRBV7-6 and TRBJ2-5; D gene ambiguous. Trimming removed 4 bases from V and 4 bases from J, with 4 bases in between. The CDR3 runs to 11 residues. The V gene's germline CDR1 is SGHVS and CDR2 FNYEAQ. CDR3 nucleotide sequence: TGTGCCAGCAGCTCACGAGAGACCCAGTACTTC. Translation: CASSSRETQYF. Full variable domain (outside the CDR3, taken from reference TRBV7-6 and TRBJ2-5): GAGVSQSPRYKVTKRGQDVALRCDPISGHVSLYWYRQALGQGPEFLTYFNYEAQQDKSGLPNDRFSAERPEGSISTLTIQRTEQRDSAMYRCASSSRETQYFGPGTRLLVL.